Shown below are 15 T cell receptor beta chains from a single sample sequenced in a study of cytomegalovirus exposure and HLA in healthy donors. Profiled with immunoSEQ multiplex PCR; TCRdb holds only in-frame clones, not every one. The data contain 110,000 to 150,000 clones, about 95% of them singletons. The sample comprised PBMCs. The source of these receptors is a man aged 18 to 30 in good health and CMV-seropositive.

The chain couples TRBV7-3 to TRBJ2-1; 14 bases map to TRBD2. The V gene's germline CDR1 is SGHTA and CDR2 FQGTGA. The junction had 3 bases not matched to a gene; V was cut back by 5 bases and J by 9 bases. The CDR3 totals 14 residues. In DNA form, the CDR3 reads TGTGCCAGCAGCCTGGGACTAGCGGGAGCTGAGCAGTTCTTC. Protein: CASSLGLAGAEQFF.

The DNA for the CDR3 is TGTGCCAGCAGTTACTACCAGGGAGGAAACACCATATATTTT. Translated, it gives CASSYYQGGNTIYF. The chain links TRBV6-5 to TRBJ1-3; possible D gene TRBD1, 5 bases. The CDR3 length is 14 residues. The V and J ends lost 1 base and 4 bases respectively, with 8 bases between them. The germline V gene encodes CDR1 MNHEY and CDR2 SVGAGI.

This rearrangement joins TRBV4-1 to TRBJ1-6; no clear D. Germline assignment: CDR1 MGHRA and CDR2 YSYEKL. The CDR3 has 13 amino acids. The V and J ends lost 3 bases and 6 bases respectively, with 6 bases between them. CDR3 DNA sequence: TGCGCCAGCAGCCAGGGGAGTAATTCACCCCTCCACTTT. This sequence encodes CASSQGSNSPLHF.

This chain's CDR3 is CASSLMTYDSWYEQYF. The CDR3 DNA reads as TGTGCCAGCAGTTTAATGACTTATGATAGCTGGTACGAGCAGTACTTC. V and J are TRBV28 and TRBJ2-7; no firm D call. Trimming shortened V by 2 bases and J by 4 bases, and 18 bases separated the two germline ends. Germline V gives CDR1 MDHEN, CDR2 SYDVKM. The CDR3 extends over 16 amino acids. The full variable domain, in which reference TRBV28 and TRBJ2-7 provide the parts outside the CDR3, is DVKVTQSSRYLVKRTGEKVFLECVQDMDHENMFWYRQDPGLGLRLIYFSYDVKMKEKGDIPEGYSVSREKKERFSLILESASTNQTSMYLCASSLMTYDSWYEQYFGPGTRLTVT.

The genes are TRBV13 and TRBJ1-2; perhaps TRBD1 as D (6 bases). In germline, CDR1 is PRHDT, CDR2 FYEKMQ (reference sequence). V was shortened by 5 bases and J by 3 bases, with 16 bases between the two germline ends. The CDR3 contains 15 residues. The DNA for the CDR3 is TGTGCCAGCAGCGCAGATCACAGGGTGGACTATGGCTACACCTTC. This gives the protein CASSADHRVDYGYTF.

CDR3 sequence reads: CASSQRQGAGGYTF. The CDR3 bases are TGTGCCAGCAGTCAACGACAGGGGGCGGGTGGCTACACCTTC. This chain joins TRBV6-1 and TRBJ1-2; 10 bases fit TRBD1. This CDR3 is 14 amino acids long. J lost 7 bases, V lost 5 bases, and 7 bases had no gene match. Looked up from germline, CDR1 is MNHNS and CDR2 is SASEGT.

The rearrangement uses TRBV19 and TRBJ2-1; possible D gene TRBD2, 6 bases. Germline CDR1 and CDR2: LNHDA and SQIVND (reference sequence). V dropped 3 bases and J dropped 8 bases, with 11 bases sitting between them. This CDR3 has 13 amino acids. CDR3 protein: CASSISREHEQFF. The CDR3 DNA is TGTGCCAGTAGTATCTCCCGGGAGCATGAGCAGTTCTTC.

This chain connects TRBV29-1 to TRBJ1-1; unclear D gene. Germline V gene lookup returns CDR1 SQVTM and CDR2 ANQGSEA. Trimming cost V 3 bases and J 0 bases, with 8 bases left between them. This CDR3 spans 13 amino acids. The CDR3 DNA follows: TGCAGCGTTGAGTACAGCATGAACACTGAAGCTTTCTTT. This codes for CSVEYSMNTEAFF.

This chain connects TRBV19 to TRBJ2-7; D might be TRBD1 (6 bases). This CDR3 comprises 11 residues. CDR1 LNHDA and CDR2 SQIVND come from the germline V gene (reference sequence). V was shortened by 10 bases and J by 2 bases, with 9 bases between the two germline ends. As DNA, the CDR3 is TGTGCCACCCGGACAGCCTACGAGCAGTACTTC. Protein sequence: CATRTAYEQYF.

The gene calls are TRBV6-1 and TRBJ2-5, with TRBD2 identical over 10 bases. The V gene's germline CDR1 is MNHNS and CDR2 SASEGT. Trimming took 2 bases from V and 8 from J; bases not matched to a gene: 5. This CDR3 has 14 amino acids. The CDR3 loop is CASSEIPSGSTQYF. CDR3 DNA: TGTGCCAGCAGTGAAATTCCTAGCGGGAGCACCCAGTACTTC.

The V and J genes are TRBV4-2 and TRBJ2-3, with D possibly matching TRBD2 (6 bases). This CDR3 region has 16 residues. CDR1 is LGHNA, CDR2 YNFKEQ, per germline. V was shortened by 3 bases and J by 1 base, with 14 bases between the two germline ends. CDR3 loop: CASSQEGSSRTDTQYF. CDR3 DNA: TGTGCCAGCAGCCAGGAGGGGTCATCTCGCACAGATACGCAGTATTTT.

CDR3 in DNA: TGTGCCAGCAGCACCCGGACAGGGTATGAAAAACTGTTTTTT. Protein: CASSTRTGYEKLFF. The chain joins TRBV7-2 to TRBJ1-4; TRBD1 matches 8 bases. The ends lost 5 bases at V and 6 bases at J; junction bases unmatched: 5. In germline, CDR1 is SGHTA, CDR2 FQGNSA. The CDR3 runs 14 residues.

The rearrangement joins TRBV14 to TRBJ2-5; TRBD2 aligns across 10 bases. J gave up 5 bases and V 0 bases, and 18 bases lay outside the gene matches. The germline CDR1 and CDR2 sequences are SGHDN and FVKESK. The CDR3 runs to 20 residues. CDR3 bases: TGTGCCAGCAGCCAAGATCATACAGCTAGCGGGAGTTCCACCCGGGAGACCCAGTACTTC. It yields the protein CASSQDHTASGSSTRETQYF.

The chain uses TRBV11-2 and TRBJ2-5, with TRBD1 as a possible D gene (6 bases). Germline CDR1 reads SGHAT; CDR2 reads FQNNGV. V lost 6 bases and J lost 5, with 22 bases in between. CDR3 length: 16 amino acids. CDR3 DNA: TGTGCCAGCAGACAAGGCACAGGGCAGAATAAGGAGACCCAGTACTTC. This gives the protein CASRQGTGQNKETQYF.

V usage is TRBV5-1 and J usage is TRBJ2-2; D uncertain. The CDR3 sequence is 14 residues long. CDR1 is SGHRS and CDR2 is YFSETQ in the germline V gene. Trimming removed 3 bases at V and 6 bases at J, with 12 bases between. The CDR3 reads CASSSVTEAGELFF. CDR3 nucleotide sequence: TGCGCCAGCAGCTCGGTCACAGAAGCCGGGGAGCTGTTTTTT.